This T cell receptor beta chain is from a study of cytomegalovirus exposure and HLA in healthy donors. The study, taken as a whole, reports: Information on immune exposure was restricted to one variable (CMV serostatus). There was a cluster of highly shared sequence variants that was likely a sequencing artifact.

The PCR had 60 Vbeta and 13 Jbeta primers. Sequenced by immunoSEQ multiplex PCR; TCRdb stores in-frame clones only, minus some. The data contain some 140,000 clones, around 73% of them seen just once; the ten biggest clones take up around 1.2%. The germline V gene encodes CDR1 MNHEY and CDR2 SVGAGI. Trimming cost V 3 bases and J 2 bases, with 11 bases left between them. CDR3 length equals 16 residues. On this clone: The antigen remains unidentified.

The TCR sequence derives from a woman aged 40 to 49 in good health and CMV-seronegative. The sample taken for sequencing was PBMCs. The chain carries TRBV6-5 and TRBJ1-6; no clear D gene. The DNA of the CDR3 is TGTGCCAGCAGTTATGGTCAGTCGACCTATAATTCACCCCTCCACTTT. It translates to CASSYGQSTYNSPLHF.